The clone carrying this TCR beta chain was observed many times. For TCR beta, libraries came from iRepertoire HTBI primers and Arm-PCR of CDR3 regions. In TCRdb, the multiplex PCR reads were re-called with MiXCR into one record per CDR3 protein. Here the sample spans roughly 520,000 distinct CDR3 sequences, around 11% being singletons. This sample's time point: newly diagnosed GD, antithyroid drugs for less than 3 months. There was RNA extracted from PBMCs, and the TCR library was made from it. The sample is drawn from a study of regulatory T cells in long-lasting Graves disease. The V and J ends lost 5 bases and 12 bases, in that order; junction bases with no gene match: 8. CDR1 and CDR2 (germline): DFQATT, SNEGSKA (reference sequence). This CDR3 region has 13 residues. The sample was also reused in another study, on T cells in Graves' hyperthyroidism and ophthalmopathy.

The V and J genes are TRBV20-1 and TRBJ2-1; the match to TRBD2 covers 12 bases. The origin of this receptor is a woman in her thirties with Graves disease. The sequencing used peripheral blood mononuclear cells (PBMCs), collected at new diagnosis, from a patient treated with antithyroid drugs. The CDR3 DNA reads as TGCAGTGCTCGCTTTAAACTAGCGGGAGGGCAGTTCTTC. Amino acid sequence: CSARFKLAGGQFF.